These 20 T cell receptor beta chains were sequenced from one sample in a study of T cells in Graves' hyperthyroidism and ophthalmopathy. Amplification of TCR beta CDR3 regions used RNA as the template. In the first-round RT-PCR of the TCR CDR3, the HTBI primer set was used. TCRdb reprocessed the multiplex PCR reads with MiXCR, giving one entry per CDR3 protein. The profile shows 500,000 to 650,000 distinct CDR3 sequences, less than 15% of them singletons. Material: blood. The receptors stem from a woman in her forties with Graves' hyperthyroidism.

This clonotype was seen repeatedly, ten times or more. The CDR3 DNA follows: TGTGCCAGCAGTCTAGGCACAGCCGTTACCGGGGAGCTGTTTTTT. Its translation: CASSLGTAVTGELFF. The V call is TRBV12-3 or TRBV12-4, the J call TRBJ2-2; no definite D call. This CDR3 contains 15 residues. V lost 5 bases and J lost 5, with 15 bases in between.

This rearrangement joins TRBV28 to TRBJ1-1; 7 bases match TRBD1. Germline V gene data show CDR1 as MDHEN and CDR2 as SYDVKM. The ends lost 2 bases at V and 11 bases at J; junction bases unmatched: 5. CDR3 length: 12 amino acids. The CDR3 bases are TGTGCCAGCAGTTTAGAACAGGGGAAGGCTTTCTTT. Amino acids: CASSLEQGKAFF.

The J gene is TRBJ2-5, the V gene TRBV6-1, with a tentative D call TRBD1 (5 bases). The CDR3 has 16 residues. CDR1 and CDR2 from the germline V gene are MNHNS and SASEGT. V was pared by 4 bases and J by 5 bases, with 20 bases between. The CDR3 loop reads CASSGGWGSIGETQYF. The CDR3 bases are TGTGCCAGCAGTGGCGGTTGGGGCTCGATCGGGGAGACCCAGTACTTC.

There are many counts of this clonotype. The DNA for the CDR3 is TGTGCCAGCAGCTTAGGTGAAACAGCCACTAATGAAAAACTGTTTTTT. This encodes CASSLGETATNEKLFF. The rearrangement links TRBV11-2 to TRBJ1-4; no clear D. Trimming pared 1 base from V and 2 bases from J, leaving 11 bases between. The germline V gene encodes CDR1 SGHAT and CDR2 FQNNGV. This CDR3 is 16 amino acids long.

The V gene is TRBV29-1, the J gene TRBJ2-7; D gene unclear. Germline V gene lookup returns CDR1 SQVTM and CDR2 ANQGSEA. Trimming shortened V by 2 bases and J by 0 bases, and 8 bases separated the two germline ends. The CDR3 is made up of 13 amino acids. The chain's CDR3 is CSVETGSSYEQYF. CDR3 bases: TGCAGCGTTGAAACTGGCAGCTCCTACGAGCAGTACTTC.

Ten or more counts support this clonotype. V and J are TRBV20-1 and TRBJ2-1, with 7 nucleotides matching TRBD1. This CDR3 comprises 13 residues. After removal of 4 bases from V and 9 bases from J, the junction contained 9 bases not matched to a gene. Germline V lookup: CDR1 DFQATT, CDR2 SNEGSKA (reference sequence). CDR3 sequence reads: CSAKTGTVGEQFF. The CDR3 DNA is TGCAGTGCTAAGACAGGGACGGTGGGTGAGCAGTTCTTC.

This clonotype appeared a few times. The genes are TRBV5-6 and TRBJ2-7; 7 bases match TRBD2. CDR1 SGHDT and CDR2 YYEEEE come from the germline V gene. The CDR3 length is 12 residues. J gave up 5 bases and V 4 bases, and 3 bases lay outside the gene matches. The DNA for the CDR3 is TGTGCCAGCAGCAGGACTAGAAACGAGCAGTACTTC. Protein: CASSRTRNEQYF. Full variable domain (rest looked up from reference TRBV5-6 and TRBJ2-7): DAGVTQSPTHLIKTRGQQVTLRCSPKSGHDTVSWYQQALGQGPQFIFQYYEEEERQRGNFPDRFSGHQFPNYSSELNVNALLLGDSALYLCASSRTRNEQYFGPGTRLTVT.

This clonotype has a count of ten or more. The chain combines TRBV28 with TRBJ2-4, with D unclear. Looked up from germline, CDR1 is MDHEN and CDR2 is SYDVKM. The V and J ends lost 6 bases and 0 bases respectively, with 12 bases between them. CDR3 length: 15 residues. The chain's CDR3 is CASSSLAVAKNIQYF. For the CDR3, the DNA is TGTGCCAGCAGCAGCTTAGCTGTAGCCAAAAACATTCAGTACTTC.

The gene calls are TRBV6-9 and TRBJ1-5; D is uncertain. The CDR3 is made up of 14 amino acids. The germline V gene encodes CDR1 MNHGY and CDR2 SVAAGI. V dropped 4 bases and J dropped 4 bases, with 11 bases sitting between them. The CDR3, as DNA: TGTGCCAGCAGTTGTCAAGGAGGGAATCAGCCCCAGCATTTT. It encodes CASSCQGGNQPQHF.

The chain has TRBV5-1 and TRBJ1-4; 7 bases line up with TRBD1. Germline V gives CDR1 SGHRS, CDR2 YFSETQ. Unmatched junction bases numbered 3, after V lost 4 bases and J lost 3 bases. The CDR3 loop spans 14 amino acids. Here the CDR3 reads CASSNDRANEKLFF. DNA of the CDR3: TGCGCCAGCAGCAACGACAGGGCTAATGAAAAACTGTTTTTT.

CDR3 amino acids: CSARDSGGRDPRSYNEQFF. CDR3 sequence (DNA): TGCAGTGCTAGAGATAGTGGCGGGAGAGACCCCAGGTCCTACAATGAGCAGTTCTTC. This chain uses TRBV20-1 with TRBJ2-1, with 7 bases matching TRBD2. Germline V lookup: CDR1 DFQATT, CDR2 SNEGSKA (reference sequence). The CDR3 spans 19 residues. The trim removed 0 bases at V and 1 base at J, leaving 15 bases unmatched.

The chain joins TRBV13 to TRBJ2-3; D possibly corresponds to TRBD2 (6 bases). Between the trimmed V and J ends, which lost 1 base and 2 bases, there was a span of 13 bases. This CDR3 region has 16 residues. CDR1 PRHDT and CDR2 FYEKMQ come from the germline V gene (reference sequence). This chain's CDR3 is CASSLVASAYTDTQYF. The CDR3 coding sequence is TGTGCCAGCAGCTTAGTTGCTAGCGCCTACACAGATACGCAGTATTTT.

This clonotype was recorded at least ten times. The chain has TRBV27 and TRBJ2-1; tentative D call: TRBD1 (5 bases). Germline CDR1 MNHEY, CDR2 SMNVEV (reference sequence). The germline V and J ends were trimmed by 6 bases and 4 bases, with 16 bases remaining between them. The CDR3 loop spans 15 amino acids. The CDR3 sequence is CASSALDKPYNEQFF. CDR3 nucleotides: TGTGCCAGCAGCGCGTTGGACAAACCATACAATGAGCAGTTCTTC.

This clonotype was seen more than once but under ten times. CDR3 nucleotide sequence: TGTGCCAGCAAGGACTTGAGCGACACCGGGGAGCTGTTTTTT. Its protein is CASKDLSDTGELFF. This sequence joins TRBV2 and TRBJ2-2, with TRBD2 as a possible D gene (5 bases). The CDR3 is 14 amino acids. Trimming cost V 7 bases and J 3 bases, with 12 bases left between them. Germline lookup yields CDR1 SNHLY and CDR2 FYNNEI.

A few counts support this clonotype. The V and J genes are TRBV20-1 and TRBJ1-5; weak D call: TRBD1 (5 bases). V lost 0 bases to trimming and J lost 0 bases, with 12 bases between them. Per germline, CDR1 DFQATT and CDR2 SNEGSKA (reference sequence). The CDR3 has 16 amino acids. CDR3 region: CSAREPSRVSNQPQHF. The CDR3 bases are TGCAGTGCTAGAGAGCCGAGCAGGGTTAGCAATCAGCCCCAGCATTTT.

The V gene is TRBV20-1, the J gene TRBJ2-1; 11 nucleotides line up with TRBD2. Germline CDR1 reads DFQATT; CDR2 reads SNEGSKA (reference sequence). Losses at the gene ends were 0 bases for V and 4 bases for J; bases not matched to a gene: 5. CDR3 length equals 16 residues. In nucleotides, the CDR3 is TGCAGTGCTAGAGATTACAGGACTAGCGGGTACAATGAGCAGTTCTTC. Its translation: CSARDYRTSGYNEQFF.

This clonotype was seen ten or more times. The chain combines TRBV5-5 with TRBJ2-7, with TRBD2 identical over 9 bases. The CDR3 length is 16 residues. Germline CDR1 and CDR2: SGHKS and YYEKEE (reference sequence). V trimming: 0 bases; J trimming: 5 bases; junction bases outside the gene matches: 9. As DNA, the CDR3 is TGTGCCAGCAGCTTGGATCTAGCGGGAATCACCCACGAGCAGTACTTC. Residues: CASSLDLAGITHEQYF.

Ten or more counts support this clonotype. The V gene is TRBV3-1, the J gene TRBJ2-1; no clear D gene. V lost 8 bases and J 7 bases, leaving 12 bases between the germline ends. This CDR3 has 12 residues. Germline loops: CDR1 LGHDT, CDR2 YNNKEL (reference sequence). CDR3 DNA: TGTGCCAGCGGTTTTAATAGGAATGAGCAGTTCTTC. Amino acid sequence: CASGFNRNEQFF.

This clonotype was seen a handful of times. V and J are TRBV28 and TRBJ2-3; D could derive from TRBD1 or TRBD2 (5 bases each). The CDR3 length is 17 residues. Trimming pared 5 bases from V and 2 bases from J, leaving 20 bases between. Germline V gene sequence: CDR1 MDHEN, CDR2 SYDVKM. The CDR3 is CASSPQGLGVTTDTQYF. CDR3 nucleotides: TGTGCCAGCAGTCCTCAAGGATTGGGGGTAACCACAGATACGCAGTATTTT.

The chain carries TRBV27 and TRBJ2-3, with a weak D call TRBD2 (6 bases). V lost 3 bases to trimming and J lost 9 bases, with 16 bases between them. The CDR3 spans 14 residues. Germline CDR1 reads MNHEY; CDR2 reads SMNVEV (reference sequence). In DNA, the CDR3 is TGTGCCAGCAGTTTTGGGGAGGCTGGAGAAACGCAGTATTTT. Its protein product is CASSFGEAGETQYF.